Following are 21 T cell receptor beta chains from one sample sequenced in a study of T-cell memory formation after mild COVID-19. TCRdb itself ran the 5' RACE reads through MiXCR, one entry per CDR3 protein. The sample has fewer than 95,000 distinct CDR3 sequences; about 16% are singletons. The material sequenced was PBMCs or a T cell subset sorted from them (not recorded which). All receptors come from a man in his late teens or twenties who had mild COVID-19 (a few samples of this study predate the infection). Cell type and time point are not known.

This clonotype turned up a few times. The chain carries TRBV29-1 and TRBJ2-3; D call uncertain. CDR3 size: 11 residues. The V gene lost 7 bases and the J gene lost 3 bases, with 8 bases spanning the gap. Germline V lookup: CDR1 SQVTM, CDR2 ANQGSEA. Here the CDR3 DNA reads TGCAGCGGATGGGGTACAGATACGCAGTATTTT. Translated: CSGWGTDTQYF.

This clonotype appeared many times. The chain employs TRBV11-2 and TRBJ2-6; 11 nucleotides agree with TRBD2. The junction had 8 bases not matched to a gene; V was cut back by 0 bases and J by 4 bases. CDR3 length equals 19 residues. Per germline, CDR1 SGHAT and CDR2 FQNNGV. The CDR3 nucleotides read TGTGCCAGCAGCTTAGAGGCTAGCGGGGGGCCATCCGGGGCCAACGTCCTGACTTTC. Translation: CASSLEASGGPSGANVLTF.

V gene TRBV29-1 combines with J gene TRBJ1-6; 10 bases are shared with TRBD1. V lost 3 bases, J lost 15 bases, and 2 bases stayed unmatched. The length of the CDR3 is 11 residues. Germline lookup yields CDR1 SQVTM and CDR2 ANQGSEA. The CDR3 DNA is TGCAGCGTTGAGGGACAGGGGCACCTCCACTTT. Translating it yields CSVEGQGHLHF.

This rearrangement joins TRBV20-1 to TRBJ1-4, with D maybe TRBD1 (5 bases). V shed 6 bases and J shed 14 bases, with 22 bases lying between them. The CDR3 sequence is 13 residues long. CDR1 and CDR2 from the germline V gene are DFQATT and SNEGSKA (reference sequence). CDR3 protein: CSAPRVEGRGLFF. The CDR3 DNA sequence: TGCAGTGCCCCCCGGGTTGAGGGGCGGGGGCTGTTTTTT.

This clonotype has only a few counts. The V and J genes are TRBV12-3 or TRBV12-4 and TRBJ1-2; no reliable D call. There are 13 residues in the CDR3. Trimming stripped 1 base from V and 4 bases from J, with 7 bases between. As DNA, the CDR3 is TGTGCCAGCAGTTTAGGCACGGTCTATGGCTACACCTTC. As protein: CASSLGTVYGYTF.

In DNA form, the CDR3 reads TGTGCCAGCAGCTTAGATCCTAGCGGGGGGTCGGACACCGGGGAGCTGTTTTTT. It specifies CASSLDPSGGSDTGELFF. This chain links TRBV7-6 with TRBJ2-2; TRBD2 matches 11 bases. The CDR3 extends over 18 amino acids. V dropped 1 base and J dropped 3; count of bases not matched to a gene: 7. From germline, CDR1 is SGHVS and CDR2 FNYEAQ.

V is TRBV6-5 and J is TRBJ2-1, with a weak D call TRBD1 (6 bases). The CDR3 is 15 residues long. Germline V gene lookup returns CDR1 MNHEY and CDR2 SVGAGI. V lost 5 bases, J lost 3 bases, and 14 bases lay in between. The CDR3 reads CASSPQGSLYNEQFF. The DNA of the CDR3 is TGTGCCAGCAGTCCCCAGGGGAGTCTCTACAATGAGCAGTTCTTC.

The chain uses TRBV7-2 and TRBJ2-3; the match to TRBD2 covers 13 bases. CDR3 length: 15 amino acids. Losses at the gene ends were 5 bases for V and 7 bases for J; bases not matched to a gene: 6. Germline lookup yields CDR1 SGHTA and CDR2 FQGNSA. This CDR3 reads CASSPGLAGLNTQYF. The CDR3 bases are TGTGCCAGCAGCCCGGGACTAGCGGGGCTGAATACGCAGTATTTT.

The chain uses TRBV20-1 and TRBJ2-1; the D gene is possibly TRBD2 (6 bases). The CDR3 loop spans 13 amino acids. Germline loops: CDR1 DFQATT, CDR2 SNEGSKA (reference sequence). Trimming pared 6 bases from V and 4 bases from J, leaving 13 bases between. The chain's CDR3 is CSATGLGYNEQFF. CDR3 DNA sequence: TGCAGTGCCACGGGACTTGGTTACAATGAGCAGTTCTTC.

This clonotype was counted only a few times. This chain joins TRBV7-2 and TRBJ1-4; D remains ambiguous. The CDR3 contains 17 residues. V was shortened by 1 base and J by 1 base, with 13 bases between the two germline ends. Per the germline V gene, CDR1 is SGHTA and CDR2 is FQGNSA. The CDR3 region has the DNA TGTGCCAGCAGCTTAGGGGTAGGAAGAGTAACTAATGAAAAACTGTTTTTT. As protein: CASSLGVGRVTNEKLFF.

The chain recombines TRBV9 with TRBJ1-6, with TRBD1 as a possible D gene (6 bases). Germline CDR1 SGDLS, CDR2 YYNGEE. This CDR3 contains 17 residues. V lost 4 bases, J lost 7 bases, and 21 bases lay in between. This chain's CDR3 is CASSRFLGGAGNSPLHF. CDR3 nucleotides: TGTGCCAGCAGCCGGTTCTTAGGGGGGGCTGGCAATTCACCCCTCCACTTT.

This clonotype showed up just a few times. The chain couples TRBV6-5 to TRBJ1-2; no clear D. The V and J ends lost 0 bases and 4 bases respectively, with 9 bases between them. The CDR3 contains 14 residues. In germline, CDR1 is MNHEY, CDR2 SVGAGI. CDR3 bases: TGTGCCAGCAGTTACTCGGGAGCCAGCTATGGCTACACCTTC. Its translation is CASSYSGASYGYTF.

The rearrangement links TRBV20-1 to TRBJ1-1; 9 nucleotides align to TRBD1. This CDR3 spans 15 amino acids. CDR1 and CDR2 (germline): DFQATT, SNEGSKA (reference sequence). V was clipped by 1 base and J by 8 bases; unmatched bases: 11. The CDR3 protein is CSARGGDRARGEAFF. The CDR3 DNA is TGCAGTGCTAGAGGGGGGGACAGGGCACGGGGCGAAGCTTTCTTT.

This clonotype was seen a handful of times. The rearrangement uses TRBV7-9 and TRBJ2-5; D is uncertain. Germline lookup yields CDR1 SEHNR and CDR2 FQNEAQ (reference sequence). Trimming pared 2 bases from V and 2 bases from J, leaving 12 bases between. The CDR3 is made up of 15 amino acids. The CDR3 sequence is CASSLPSSGQETQYF. DNA for the CDR3: TGTGCCAGCAGCTTACCATCGTCTGGACAAGAGACCCAGTACTTC.

This clonotype was counted ten times or more. The chain combines TRBV19 with TRBJ2-1; no reliable D call. Germline CDR1 LNHDA, CDR2 SQIVND (reference sequence). Trimming left V 3 bases short and J 7 bases short, with 13 bases between. This CDR3 comprises 14 residues. CDR3 in amino acids: CASSMGVFRNEQFF. Written as DNA, the CDR3 is TGTGCCAGTAGTATGGGTGTATTTCGGAATGAGCAGTTCTTC.

The table lists this clonotype with many counts. The gene calls are TRBV7-3 and TRBJ2-2; 9 bases match TRBD1. Germline values: CDR1 SGHTA, CDR2 FQGTGA. Unmatched junction bases numbered 9, after V lost 4 bases and J lost 6 bases. This CDR3 region has 16 residues. The chain's CDR3 is CASSSVRTGDPGELFF. CDR3 nucleotide sequence: TGTGCCAGCAGCTCTGTCCGGACAGGGGATCCCGGGGAGCTGTTTTTT.

The chain is built from TRBV5-4 and TRBJ1-1, with D tentatively TRBD1 (6 bases). The CDR3 extends over 14 amino acids. Germline assignment: CDR1 SGHNT and CDR2 YYREEE (reference sequence). With 5 bases removed from V and 4 bases from J, the gap between germline ends came to 15 bases. CDR3 residues: CASRSTGLGTEAFF. Written as DNA, the CDR3 is TGTGCCAGCAGGAGCACAGGGCTCGGCACTGAAGCTTTCTTT.

V usage is TRBV4-1 and J usage is TRBJ2-7; D unresolved. V lost 1 base to trimming and J lost 5 bases, with 15 bases between them. The CDR3 extends over 15 amino acids. Germline V lookup: CDR1 MGHRA, CDR2 YSYEKL. CDR3 sequence reads: CASSQGTDLSDEQYV. DNA of the CDR3: TGCGCCAGCAGCCAAGGGACCGACCTTTCGGACGAGCAGTACGTC.

This clonotype occurred a few times. This sequence joins TRBV6-4 and TRBJ2-2; D gene ambiguous. V lost 3 bases to trimming and J lost 3 bases, with 8 bases between them. CDR1 and CDR2 (germline): MRHNA, SNTAGT. The CDR3 length is 14 residues. In DNA, the CDR3 is TGTGCCAGCAGTGAGCATGGAGACACCGGGGAGCTGTTTTTT. Residues: CASSEHGDTGELFF.

This clonotype appeared a few times. The chain joins TRBV7-9 to TRBJ2-5; D remains ambiguous. V lost 6 bases and J lost 1, with 18 bases in between. This CDR3 comprises 16 residues. Per the germline V gene, CDR1 is SEHNR and CDR2 is FQNEAQ (reference sequence). CDR3 nucleotide sequence: TGTGCCAGCAGTCAACCGATTCGGGCAGCCCAAGAGACCCAGTACTTC. This codes for CASSQPIRAAQETQYF.

The chain uses TRBV7-2 and TRBJ1-2; no definite D call. This CDR3 is built from 13 residues. Germline CDR1 and CDR2: SGHTA and FQGNSA. Between the trimmed V and J ends, which lost 5 bases and 8 bases, there was a span of 15 bases. In DNA form, the CDR3 reads TGTGCCAGCAGCATTACCCCGGGCCGCGGCTACACCTTC. As protein: CASSITPGRGYTF.